A single sample gave rise to the 14 T cell receptor beta chains below, sequenced in a study of T cell clonality in common variable immunodeficiency (dated by TCRdb to between 2014 and 2016). The library relied on the immunoSEQ multiplex PCR assay. The table was pulled from immuneACCESS by TCRdb, which kept in-frame rearrangements only. Such tables lose some clones; where checked, under half of the loss comes from unresolved V genes, and the rest has no known cause. Across this sample, about 35,000 clones were tabulated and none appeared just once. The ten largest clones represent around 3% of the sample. The specimen sequenced was peripheral blood mononuclear cells. These receptors were collected from a person between 18 and 70 years old in good health.

This clone appeared many times. Read data end 3 residues before the CDR3 end; the end is taken from the germline J gene. This sequence joins TRBV30 and TRBJ2-4, with 8 nucleotides matching TRBD2. CDR3 size: 14 residues. In germline, CDR1 is GTSNPN, CDR2 SVGIG (reference sequence). V trimming: 5 bases; J trimming: 9 bases; junction bases outside the gene matches: 12. CDR3 DNA (partial): TGTGCCTGGGGAAGCGGGGGCGGCAAGGTCATT. Its protein product is CAWGSGGGKVI. The whole CDR3 region reads CAWGSGGGKVIQYF.

This clone was seen repeatedly, ten times or more. The read falls 3 residues short of the CDR3 end, and the missing part is taken from the germline J gene. The V and J genes are TRBV20-1 and TRBJ1-6; TRBD1 agrees at 8 bases. This CDR3 is built from 14 residues. Trimming at V came to 3 bases and at J to 7 bases, leaving 5 bases not matched to a gene. Germline lookup yields CDR1 DFQATT and CDR2 SNEGSKA (reference sequence). The DNA read from the CDR3 is TGCAGTGCTAGTCAAGGGACAGGAAATTCACCC. This sequence encodes CSASQGTGNSP. The entire CDR3 protein is CSASQGTGNSPLHF.

Of note for this clone: The sequenced fragment ends 3 residues before the CDR3 boundary, so the rest is inferred from the germline J gene. The rearrangement links TRBV19 to TRBJ1-2; the D is unclear. The CDR3 consists of 14 residues. The germline V gene encodes CDR1 LNHDA and CDR2 SQIVND (reference sequence). The CDR3 DNA, read in part, is TGTGCCAGTAGTATAACTAGCGGGAAAAATGAC. Translating it yields CASSITSGKND. The whole CDR3 is CASSITSGKNDYTF.

This clone was detected many times. Read data end 3 residues before the CDR3 end; the end is taken from the germline J gene. This chain joins TRBV7-2 and TRBJ2-1; 8 bases are a match to TRBD2. The length of the CDR3 is 15 residues. In germline, CDR1 is SGHTA, CDR2 FQGNSA. V trimming: 7 bases; J trimming: 7 bases; junction bases outside the gene matches: 12. The CDR3 spells CASTLFGRGVNEQFF. The covered CDR3 bases are TGTGCCAGCACGCTTTTCGGGAGGGGCGTAAATGAG. The complete variable domain, with remaining parts taken from reference TRBV7-2 and TRBJ2-1, reads GAGVSQSPSNKVTEKGKDVELRCDPISGHTALYWYRQSLGQGLEFLIYFQGNSAPDKSGLPSDRFSAERTGGSVSTLTIQRTQQEDSAVYLCASTLFGRGVNEQFFGPGTRLTVL.

Many counts were recorded for this clone. Read data end 3 residues before the CDR3 end; the end is taken from the germline J gene. Other DNA variants within this sample encode the same CDR3. V and J are TRBV5-1 and TRBJ1-2; 7 bases line up with TRBD1. The CDR3 contains 13 residues. Per germline, CDR1 SGHRS and CDR2 YFSETQ. The sequenced part of the CDR3 DNA is TGCGCCAGCAGCTTGGGGCAGGGGGTTGTC. Its translation: CASSLGQGVV. The CDR3 as a whole reads CASSLGQGVVYTF.

This clone appeared a few times. Read data end 3 residues before the CDR3 end; the end is taken from the germline J gene. V gene TRBV5-1 combines with J gene TRBJ1-1; TRBD1 matches at 9 bases. The CDR3 contains 15 residues. V lost 0 bases to trimming and J lost 5 bases; unmatched junction nucleotides: 5. Per the germline V gene, CDR1 is SGHRS and CDR2 is YFSETQ. The CDR3 region is CASSLEQGARTEAFF. CDR3 DNA (partial): TGCGCCAGCAGCTTGGAACAGGGGGCAAGGACTGAA.

This clone was seen more than once but under ten times. The CDR3 extends 3 residues past the end of the read, so its final part is completed from the germline J gene. V gene TRBV7-6 combines with J gene TRBJ1-2, with 7 nucleotides matching TRBD1. Per the germline V gene, CDR1 is SGHVS and CDR2 is FNYEAQ. V lost 4 bases, J lost 3 bases, and 8 bases stayed unmatched. The CDR3 contains 15 residues. The CDR3 region is CASSSGQALDYGYTF. CDR3 DNA, as far as it was read: TGTGCCAGCAGCTCCGGACAGGCTCTCGACTATGGC.

There are a few counts of this clone. Read sequence stops 3 residues before the CDR3 end, and the germline J gene provides the missing end. The V gene is TRBV7-9, the J gene TRBJ2-7; a possible D gene is TRBD1 (6 bases). The CDR3 is made up of 13 amino acids. Germline assignment: CDR1 SEHNR and CDR2 FQNEAQ (reference sequence). Trimming shortened V by 2 bases and J by 5 bases, and 10 bases separated the two germline ends. CDR3 bases read: TGTGCCAGCAGCTTATTGACAGGCAACGAG. Its translation is CASSLLTGNE. The whole CDR3 protein reads CASSLLTGNEQYF.

Ten or more counts support this clone. The covered CDR3 bases are TGTGCCAGCTCACCGCGGACAGGGAAAGAGACC. Protein product: CASSPRTGKET. The complete CDR3 sequence is CASSPRTGKETQYF. V is TRBV18 and J is TRBJ2-5; TRBD1 aligns across 8 bases. The sequence runs out 3 residues before the end of the CDR3; the remainder is reconstructed from the germline J gene. Losses at the gene ends were 3 bases for V and 3 bases for J; bases not matched to a gene: 3. CDR1 and CDR2 from the germline V gene are KGHSH and LQKENI. This CDR3 has 14 amino acids.

This clone appeared many times. Coverage ceases 3 residues before the CDR3 finishes, and the germline J gene fills in the end. V gene TRBV14 combines with J gene TRBJ2-1; 10 positions match TRBD2. Trimming at V came to 3 bases and at J to 4 bases, leaving 9 bases not matched to a gene. CDR1 and CDR2 (germline): SGHDN, FVKESK. The CDR3 is 17 amino acids. The CDR3 DNA, read in part, is TGTGCCAGCAGCCAGCCGATACTAGCGGGACTTTACAATGAG. The encoded protein is CASSQPILAGLYNE. The entire CDR3 protein is CASSQPILAGLYNEQFF.

This clone was recorded at least ten times. Read sequence stops 3 residues before the CDR3 end, and the germline J gene provides the missing end. The J gene is TRBJ2-3, the V gene TRBV7-2; 8 positions match TRBD2. V was pared by 4 bases and J by 3 bases, with 6 bases of the junction left unmatched. Germline-derived CDR1 and CDR2 are SGHTA and FQGNSA. CDR3 length: 15 residues. The CDR3 bases that were read are TGTGCCAGCAGCTCCACTAGCGGACTAACAGATACG. Its protein product is CASSSTSGLTDT. The entire CDR3 protein reads CASSSTSGLTDTQYF. Filled out from reference TRBV7-2 and TRBJ2-3, the complete variable domain reads GAGVSQSPSNKVTEKGKDVELRCDPISGHTALYWYRQSLGQGLEFLIYFQGNSAPDKSGLPSDRFSAERTGGSVSTLTIQRTQQEDSAVYLCASSSTSGLTDTQYFGPGTRLTVL.

This clone was observed at least ten times. The CDR3 loop reads CSALAGSYGYTF. The covered CDR3 bases are TGCAGTGCTCTGGCAGGGTCCTATGGC. V and J are TRBV20-1 and TRBJ1-2, with a tentative D call TRBD1 (5 bases). The read terminates 3 residues ahead of where the CDR3 ends, so the germline J gene completes it. The germline gives CDR1 DFQATT, CDR2 SNEGSKA (reference sequence). V was clipped by 5 bases and J by 4 bases, with 11 bases between them. This CDR3 has 12 amino acids.

This clone was seen a few times. The read stops 3 residues short of the end of the CDR3; the missing end is completed from the germline J gene. The chain recombines TRBV5-8 with TRBJ2-7; 9 positions match TRBD1. V shed 2 bases, J shed 5 bases, and the junction held 5 bases outside the gene matches. The CDR3 has 14 amino acids. Germline V gene data show CDR1 as SGHTS and CDR2 as YDEGEE. The CDR3 bases that were read are TGTGCCAGCAGCTTTGGGACAGGGAATGACGAG. Translated: CASSFGTGNDE. The full CDR3 sequence reads CASSFGTGNDEQYF.

Many counts were recorded for this clone. The CDR3 end falls 3 residues outside the read, so it is completed with the germline J gene. The chain has TRBV20-1 and TRBJ1-5, with D perhaps matching TRBD1 (6 bases). Germline values: CDR1 DFQATT, CDR2 SNEGSKA (reference sequence). The CDR3 is made up of 12 amino acids. Trimming cost V 3 bases and J 6 bases, with 9 bases left between them. CDR3 DNA (partial): TGCAGTGCTAGGGACAGAAGTCAGCCC. It translates to CSARDRSQP. Given in full, the CDR3 is CSARDRSQPQHF.